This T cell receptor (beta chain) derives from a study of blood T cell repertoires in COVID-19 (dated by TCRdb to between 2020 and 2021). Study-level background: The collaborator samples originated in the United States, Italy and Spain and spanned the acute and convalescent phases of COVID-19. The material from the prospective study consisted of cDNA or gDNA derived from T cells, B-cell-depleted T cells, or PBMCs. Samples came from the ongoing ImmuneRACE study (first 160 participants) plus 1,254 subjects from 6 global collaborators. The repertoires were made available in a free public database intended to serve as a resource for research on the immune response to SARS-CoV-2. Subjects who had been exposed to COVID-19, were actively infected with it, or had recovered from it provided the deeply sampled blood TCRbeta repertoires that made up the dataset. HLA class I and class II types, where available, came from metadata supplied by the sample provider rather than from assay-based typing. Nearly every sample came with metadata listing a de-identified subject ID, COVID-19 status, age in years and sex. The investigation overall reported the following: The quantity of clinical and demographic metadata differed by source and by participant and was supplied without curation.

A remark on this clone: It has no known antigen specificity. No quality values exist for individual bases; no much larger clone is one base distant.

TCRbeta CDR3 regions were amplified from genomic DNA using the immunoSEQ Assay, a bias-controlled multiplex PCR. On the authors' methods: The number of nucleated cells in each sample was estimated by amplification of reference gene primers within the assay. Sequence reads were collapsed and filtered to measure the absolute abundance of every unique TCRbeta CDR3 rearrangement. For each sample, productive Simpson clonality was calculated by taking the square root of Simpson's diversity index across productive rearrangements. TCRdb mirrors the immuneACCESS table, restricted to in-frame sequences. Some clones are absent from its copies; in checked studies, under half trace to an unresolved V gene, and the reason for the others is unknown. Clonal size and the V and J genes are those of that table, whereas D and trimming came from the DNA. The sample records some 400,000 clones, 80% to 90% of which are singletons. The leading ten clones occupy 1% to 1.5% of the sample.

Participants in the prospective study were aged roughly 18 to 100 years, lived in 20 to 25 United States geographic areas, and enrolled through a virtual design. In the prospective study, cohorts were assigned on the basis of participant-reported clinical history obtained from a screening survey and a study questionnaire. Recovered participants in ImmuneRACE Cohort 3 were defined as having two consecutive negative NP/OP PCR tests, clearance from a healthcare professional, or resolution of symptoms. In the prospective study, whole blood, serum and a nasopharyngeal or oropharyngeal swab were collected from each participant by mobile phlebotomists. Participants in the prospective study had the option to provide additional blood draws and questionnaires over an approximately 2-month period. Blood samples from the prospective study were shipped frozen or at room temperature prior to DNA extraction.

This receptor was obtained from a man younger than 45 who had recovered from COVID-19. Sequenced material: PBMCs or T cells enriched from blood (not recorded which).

The CDR3 region: CASSTSGTGGNEQYF. The DNA sequence is TGTGCCAGCAGCACCTCCGGGACAGGGGGCAACGAGCAGTACTTC. This receptor chain uses TRBV9 and TRBJ2-7; 12 nucleotides in the junction match TRBD1. Counted from cysteine to phenylalanine, this CDR3 has 15 amino acids. The only DNA kept is the CDR3, 45 bases in frame from the first base. V is cut back by 4 bases and J by 5 bases, with 7 bases in the junction unmatched. CDR1 and CDR2, looked up from the germline V gene, are SGDLS and YYNGEE. Reference TRBV9 and TRBJ2-7 genes cover what lies past the CDR3, so the full variable domain is DSGVTQTPKHLITATGQRVTLRCSPRSGDLSVYWYQQSLDQGLQFLIQYYNGEERAKGNILERFSAQQFPDLHSELNLSSLELGDSALYFCASSTSGTGGNEQYFGPGTRLTVT.